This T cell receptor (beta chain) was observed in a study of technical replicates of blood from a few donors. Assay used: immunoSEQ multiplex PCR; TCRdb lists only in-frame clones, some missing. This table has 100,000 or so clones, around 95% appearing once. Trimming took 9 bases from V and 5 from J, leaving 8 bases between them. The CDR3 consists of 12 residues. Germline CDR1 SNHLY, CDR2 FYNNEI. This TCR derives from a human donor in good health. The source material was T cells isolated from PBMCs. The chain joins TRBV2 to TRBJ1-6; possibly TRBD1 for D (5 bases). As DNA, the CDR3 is TGTGCCAGACAGGAAAATAATTCACCCCTCCACTTT. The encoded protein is CARQENNSPLHF.